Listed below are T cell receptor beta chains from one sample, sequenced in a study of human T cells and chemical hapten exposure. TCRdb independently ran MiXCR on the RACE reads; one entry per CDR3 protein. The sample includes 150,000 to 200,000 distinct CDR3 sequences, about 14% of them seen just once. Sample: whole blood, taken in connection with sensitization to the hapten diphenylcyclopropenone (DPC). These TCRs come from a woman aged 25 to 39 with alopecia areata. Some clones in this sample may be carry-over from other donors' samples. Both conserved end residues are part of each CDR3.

CDR3aa: CSVVQGGPGYTF; j_gene: TRBJ1-2; v_gene: TRBV29-1
CDR3aa: CASSLVGLVTETQYF; j_gene: TRBJ2-5; v_gene: TRBV5-1
CDR3aa: CASSLVQRGSAFF; j_gene: TRBJ1-1; v_gene: TRBV7-9
CDR3aa: CASRLGREPYGYTF; j_gene: TRBJ1-2; v_gene: TRBV5-1
CDR3aa: CASSLRGGLAGYNEQFF; j_gene: TRBJ2-1; v_gene: TRBV12-3/TRBV12-4
CDR3aa: CASTTRDTQYF; j_gene: TRBJ2-3; v_gene: TRBV6-1
CDR3aa: CASILGGVTDTQYF; j_gene: TRBJ2-3; v_gene: TRBV12-3/TRBV12-4
CDR3aa: CASSLDSEQFF; j_gene: TRBJ2-1; v_gene: TRBV7-6
CDR3aa: CASSFGGGTDTQYF; j_gene: TRBJ2-3; v_gene: TRBV7-2
CDR3aa: CASSLRTSQETQYF; j_gene: TRBJ2-5; v_gene: TRBV28
CDR3aa: CASSEVGSTGYGNTIYF; j_gene: TRBJ1-3; v_gene: TRBV2
CDR3aa: CASSLELTEAFF; j_gene: TRBJ1-1; v_gene: TRBV7-9
CDR3aa: CSARDRGVDTQYF; j_gene: TRBJ2-3; v_gene: TRBV20-1
CDR3aa: CASSSISLAGGETQYF; j_gene: TRBJ2-5; v_gene: TRBV7-2
CDR3aa: CSAIRAGTLGYNEQFF; j_gene: TRBJ2-1; v_gene: TRBV20-1
CDR3aa: CASSPLPGDNEQFF; j_gene: TRBJ2-1; v_gene: TRBV3-1
CDR3aa: CASRKQEGDYGYTF; j_gene: TRBJ1-2; v_gene: TRBV11-3
CDR3aa: CSVFTLGDTYEQYF; j_gene: TRBJ2-7; v_gene: TRBV29-1
CDR3aa: CASSLVGGSSTSTDTQYF; j_gene: TRBJ2-3; v_gene: TRBV5-5
CDR3aa: CASSLPGEQYF; j_gene: TRBJ2-7; v_gene: TRBV28
CDR3aa: CASSDARVWGSDEQFF; j_gene: TRBJ2-1; v_gene: TRBV14
CDR3aa: CASSYAGPYNEQFF; j_gene: TRBJ2-1; v_gene: TRBV6-5
CDR3aa: CASSAGTGGTNEKLFF; j_gene: TRBJ1-4; v_gene: TRBV18
CDR3aa: CASSQEGRSPLHF; j_gene: TRBJ1-6; v_gene: TRBV4-2
CDR3aa: CASSQGMASVDEQYF; j_gene: TRBJ2-7; v_gene: TRBV4-3
CDR3aa: CSVQGATNEKLFF; j_gene: TRBJ1-4; v_gene: TRBV29-1
CDR3aa: CSARDPMKRGGLNEQFF; j_gene: TRBJ2-1; v_gene: TRBV20-1
CDR3aa: CSARVPGVLAEAFF; j_gene: TRBJ1-1; v_gene: TRBV20-1